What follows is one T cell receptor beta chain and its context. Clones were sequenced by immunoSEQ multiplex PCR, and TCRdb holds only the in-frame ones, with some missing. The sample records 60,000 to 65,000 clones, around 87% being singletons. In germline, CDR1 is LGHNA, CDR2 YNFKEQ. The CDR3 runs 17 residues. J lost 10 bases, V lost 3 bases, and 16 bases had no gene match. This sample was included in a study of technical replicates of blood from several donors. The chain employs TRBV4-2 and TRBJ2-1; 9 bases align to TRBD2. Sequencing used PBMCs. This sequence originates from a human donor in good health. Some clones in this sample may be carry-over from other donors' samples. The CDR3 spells CASSQDPVAGAGIEQFF. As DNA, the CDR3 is TGTGCCAGCAGCCAGGATCCCGTAGCGGGAGCAGGTATAGAGCAGTTCTTC.